The clone carrying this TCR beta chain was counted only a few times. Its target is not known. This record belongs to a study of identical twins. Findings and limits, study-wide: In monozygotic twins, models underestimated the sharing of out-of-frame TCR alpha. Analyses based on zero insertions could be partly confounded by invariant MAIT and iNKT cells. Reduced insertions were recorded for abundant cord blood beta clonotypes, with no such pattern in memory repertoires.

Addition of a universal primer site occurred through template switching, and cDNA carried unique molecular identifiers. TCRdb processed the 5' RACE reads anew with MiXCR; each CDR3 protein has one entry. The sample records hundreds of thousands of distinct CDR3 sequences, roughly an eighth being singletons. This CDR3 region has 16 residues. The germline gives CDR1 SGHRS, CDR2 YFSETQ. The J segment lost 3 bases and the V segment lost 0 bases, leaving 2 bases of the junction unmatched. This TCR was recovered from a woman aged 18-29 years in good health. The chain joins TRBV5-1 to TRBJ1-6; 8 bases match TRBD1. The sequenced sample consisted of memory (CD45RO+) T cells sorted from blood. The CDR3 nucleotides are TGCGCCAGCAGCTTGGGACAGGGGAACTATAATTCACCCCTCCACTTT. Protein: CASSLGQGNYNSPLHF.